This T cell receptor (beta chain) stems from a study of spatial heterogeneity in lung cancer. TCRdb independently ran MiXCR on the 5' RACE reads; one entry per CDR3 protein. Among about 5,100 distinct CDR3 sequences, 6% to 7.5% were seen once, and the ten largest hold about 35%. Findings of the study overall: Ubiquitous and regional expanded TCR counts mirrored ubiquitous and regional nonsynonymous mutation counts, respectively. Higher tumor mutation counts went along with higher counts of expanded intratumoral alpha and beta TCRs.

This clonotype was recorded many times. Its antigen is unidentified. This beta chain is a stray read from a library made for alpha chains; its abundance is not meaningful. As for time point: sample taken at primary tumor resection. The receptor comes from a female donor with early-stage non-small cell lung cancer. The sequencing used lung tumor tissue, collected at surgery.

The CDR3 loop is CASTTPGSTGELFF. The CDR3 nucleotides are TGTGCCAGCACCACCCCTGGGAGCACCGGGGAGCTGTTTTTT. V usage is TRBV6-5 and J usage is TRBJ2-2, with a weak D call TRBD2 (5 bases). Deletions cut 7 bases from V and 4 bases from J, with 13 bases between. Germline assignment: CDR1 MNHEY and CDR2 SVGAGI. This CDR3 region has 14 residues.